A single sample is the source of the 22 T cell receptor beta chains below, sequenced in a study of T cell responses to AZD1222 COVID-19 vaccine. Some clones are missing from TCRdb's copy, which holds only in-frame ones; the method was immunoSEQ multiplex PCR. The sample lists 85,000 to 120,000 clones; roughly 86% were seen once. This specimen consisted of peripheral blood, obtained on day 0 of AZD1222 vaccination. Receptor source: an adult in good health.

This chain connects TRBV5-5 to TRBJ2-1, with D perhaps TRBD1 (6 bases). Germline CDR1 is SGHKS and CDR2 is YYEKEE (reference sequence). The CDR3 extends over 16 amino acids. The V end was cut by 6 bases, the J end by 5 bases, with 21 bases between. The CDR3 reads CASIPLTTGMNNEQFF. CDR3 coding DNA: TGTGCCAGCATCCCCCTGACCACAGGGATGAACAATGAGCAGTTCTTC. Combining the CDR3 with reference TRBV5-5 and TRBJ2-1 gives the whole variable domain DAGVTQSPTHLIKTRGQQVTLRCSPISGHKSVSWYQQVLGQGPQFIFQYYEKEERGRGNFPDRFSARQFPNYSSELNVNALLLGDSALYLCASIPLTTGMNNEQFFGPGTRLTVL.

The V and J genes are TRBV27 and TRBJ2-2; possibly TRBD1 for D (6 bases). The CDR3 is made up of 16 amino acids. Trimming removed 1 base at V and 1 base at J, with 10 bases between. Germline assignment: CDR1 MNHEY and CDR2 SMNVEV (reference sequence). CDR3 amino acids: CASSLLGAQNTGELFF. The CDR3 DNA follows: TGTGCCAGCAGTTTATTGGGGGCTCAGAACACCGGGGAGCTGTTTTTT.

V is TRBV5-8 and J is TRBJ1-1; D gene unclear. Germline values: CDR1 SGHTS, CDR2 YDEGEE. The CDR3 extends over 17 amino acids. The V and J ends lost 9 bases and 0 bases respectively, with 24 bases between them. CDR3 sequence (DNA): TGTGCCATCCTAGACCAACGACGGGCAGCCCTGAACACTGAAGCTTTCTTT. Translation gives CAILDQRRAALNTEAFF.

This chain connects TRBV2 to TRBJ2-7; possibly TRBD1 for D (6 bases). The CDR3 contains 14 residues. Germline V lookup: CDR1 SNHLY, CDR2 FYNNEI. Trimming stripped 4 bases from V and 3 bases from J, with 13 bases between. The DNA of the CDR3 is TGTGCCAGCAGTGTCTTCAGGGGCTACTACGAGCAGTACTTC. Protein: CASSVFRGYYEQYF.

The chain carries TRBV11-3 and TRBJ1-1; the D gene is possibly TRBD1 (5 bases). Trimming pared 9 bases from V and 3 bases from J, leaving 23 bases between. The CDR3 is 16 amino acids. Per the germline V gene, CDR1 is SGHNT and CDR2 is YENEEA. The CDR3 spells CARTHGGFSIDTEAFF. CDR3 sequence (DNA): TGTGCCAGAACACACGGGGGATTTAGTATTGACACTGAAGCTTTCTTT.

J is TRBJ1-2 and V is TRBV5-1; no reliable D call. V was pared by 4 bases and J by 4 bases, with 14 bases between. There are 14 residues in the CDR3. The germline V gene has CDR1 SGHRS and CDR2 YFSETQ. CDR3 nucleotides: TGCGCCAGCAGCCCGGCCCAGACTCCCTATGGCTACACCTTC. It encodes CASSPAQTPYGYTF.

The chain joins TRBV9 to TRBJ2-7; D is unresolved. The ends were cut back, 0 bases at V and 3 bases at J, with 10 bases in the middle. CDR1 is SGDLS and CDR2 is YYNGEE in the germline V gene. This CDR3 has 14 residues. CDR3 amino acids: CASSVGKGNYEQYF. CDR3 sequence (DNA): TGTGCCAGCAGCGTAGGGAAGGGAAACTACGAGCAGTACTTC. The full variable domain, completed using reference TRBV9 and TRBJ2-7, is DSGVTQTPKHLITATGQRVTLRCSPRSGDLSVYWYQQSLDQGLQFLIQYYNGEERAKGNILERFSAQQFPDLHSELNLSSLELGDSALYFCASSVGKGNYEQYFGPGTRLTVT.

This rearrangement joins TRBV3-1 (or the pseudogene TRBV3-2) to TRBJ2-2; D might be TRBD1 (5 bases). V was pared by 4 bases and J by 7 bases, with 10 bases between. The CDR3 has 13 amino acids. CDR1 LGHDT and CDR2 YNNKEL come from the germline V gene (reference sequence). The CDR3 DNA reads TGTGCCAGCAGCCTTTCTAGGGGCGGGGAGCTGTTTTTT. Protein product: CASSLSRGGELFF.

The CDR3 sequence is CAISEYSNQPQHF. In DNA, the CDR3 is TGTGCCATCAGTGAATATAGCAATCAGCCCCAGCATTTT. The chain uses TRBV10-3 and TRBJ1-5, with D hard to call. Germline CDR1 and CDR2: ENHRY and SYGVKD. Between the trimmed V and J ends, which lost 3 bases and 0 bases, there was a span of 3 bases. The CDR3 totals 13 residues.

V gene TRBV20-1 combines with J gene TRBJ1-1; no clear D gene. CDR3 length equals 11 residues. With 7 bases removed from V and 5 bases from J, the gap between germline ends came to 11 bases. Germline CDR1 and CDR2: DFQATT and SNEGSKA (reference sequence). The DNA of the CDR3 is TGCAGTGTTCCGTTGAGTACTGAAGCTTTCTTT. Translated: CSVPLSTEAFF.

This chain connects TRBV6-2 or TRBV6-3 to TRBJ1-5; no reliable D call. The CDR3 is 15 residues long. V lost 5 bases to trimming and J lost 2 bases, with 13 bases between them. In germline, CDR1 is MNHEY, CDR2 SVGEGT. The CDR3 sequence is CASSLLHMGNQPQHF. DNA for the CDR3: TGTGCCAGCAGTCTACTACATATGGGCAATCAGCCCCAGCATTTT.

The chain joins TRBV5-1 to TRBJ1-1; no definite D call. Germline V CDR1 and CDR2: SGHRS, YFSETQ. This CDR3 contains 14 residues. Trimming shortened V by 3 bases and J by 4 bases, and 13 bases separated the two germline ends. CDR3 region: CASSWTGSGTEAFF. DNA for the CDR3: TGCGCCAGCAGCTGGACTGGTTCGGGCACTGAAGCTTTCTTT.

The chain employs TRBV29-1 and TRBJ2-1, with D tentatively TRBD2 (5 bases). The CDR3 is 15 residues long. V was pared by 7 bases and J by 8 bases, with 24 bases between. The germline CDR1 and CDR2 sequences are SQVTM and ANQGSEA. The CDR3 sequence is CSAYTKTPGWDEQFF. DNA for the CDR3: TGCAGCGCGTACACCAAGACCCCGGGATGGGATGAGCAGTTCTTC.

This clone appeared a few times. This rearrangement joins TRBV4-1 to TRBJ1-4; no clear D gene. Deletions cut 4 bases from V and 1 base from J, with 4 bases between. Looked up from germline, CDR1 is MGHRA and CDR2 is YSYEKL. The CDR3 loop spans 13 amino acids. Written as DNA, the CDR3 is TGCGCCAGCAGCCTGTTAACTAATGAAAAACTGTTTTTT. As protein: CASSLLTNEKLFF.

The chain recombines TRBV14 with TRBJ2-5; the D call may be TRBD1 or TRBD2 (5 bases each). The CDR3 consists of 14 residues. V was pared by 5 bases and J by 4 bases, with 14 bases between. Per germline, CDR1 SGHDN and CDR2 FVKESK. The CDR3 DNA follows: TGTGCCAGCAGCTTAATGGGGGTCGGAGAGACCCAGTACTTC. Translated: CASSLMGVGETQYF.

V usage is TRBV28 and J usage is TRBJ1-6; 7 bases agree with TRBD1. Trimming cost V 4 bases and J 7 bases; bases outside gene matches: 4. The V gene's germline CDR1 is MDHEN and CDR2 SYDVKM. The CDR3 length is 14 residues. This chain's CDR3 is CASSSTGLNSPLHF. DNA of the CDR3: TGTGCCAGCAGTTCGACAGGGTTGAATTCACCCCTCCACTTT.

CDR3 in amino acids: CAWSEENTEAFF. DNA of the CDR3: TGTGCCTGGAGTGAAGAGAACACTGAAGCTTTCTTT. The chain has TRBV30 and TRBJ1-1, with D unresolved. CDR3 length equals 12 residues. V was shortened by 1 base and J by 1 base, with 4 bases between the two germline ends. The germline V gene has CDR1 GTSNPN and CDR2 SVGIG (reference sequence).

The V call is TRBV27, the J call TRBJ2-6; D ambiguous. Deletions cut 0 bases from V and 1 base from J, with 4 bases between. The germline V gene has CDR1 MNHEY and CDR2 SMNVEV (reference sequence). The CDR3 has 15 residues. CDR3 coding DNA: TGTGCCAGCAGTTTATCCCCGTCTGGGGCCAACGTCCTGACTTTC. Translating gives CASSLSPSGANVLTF.

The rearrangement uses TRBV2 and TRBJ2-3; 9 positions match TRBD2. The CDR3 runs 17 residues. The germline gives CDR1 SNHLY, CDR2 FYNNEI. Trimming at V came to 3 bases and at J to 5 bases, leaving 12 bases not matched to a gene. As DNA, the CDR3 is TGTGCCAGCAGTGATGGAGGCGGGAGGGCGGGTGGAGATACGCAGTATTTT. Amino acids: CASSDGGGRAGGDTQYF.

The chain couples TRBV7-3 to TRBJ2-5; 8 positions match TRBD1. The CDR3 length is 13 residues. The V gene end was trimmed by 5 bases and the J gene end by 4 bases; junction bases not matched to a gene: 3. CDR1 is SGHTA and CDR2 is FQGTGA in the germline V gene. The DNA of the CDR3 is TGTGCCAGCAGCCGGGGGACAGGAGAGACCCAGTACTTC. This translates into CASSRGTGETQYF. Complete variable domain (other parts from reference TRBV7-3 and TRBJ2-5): GAGVSQTPSNKVTEKGKYVELRCDPISGHTALYWYRQSLGQGPEFLIYFQGTGAADDSGLPNDRFFAVRPEGSVSTLKIQRTERGDSAVYLCASSRGTGETQYFGPGTRLLVL.

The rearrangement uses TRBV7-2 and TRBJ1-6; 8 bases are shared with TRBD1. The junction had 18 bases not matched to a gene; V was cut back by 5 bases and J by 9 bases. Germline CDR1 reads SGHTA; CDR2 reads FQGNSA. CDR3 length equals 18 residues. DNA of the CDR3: TGTGCCAGCAGCCACCCACGGGGAGGACAGGGATTTGGTTCACCCCTCCACTTT. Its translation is CASSHPRGGQGFGSPLHF.

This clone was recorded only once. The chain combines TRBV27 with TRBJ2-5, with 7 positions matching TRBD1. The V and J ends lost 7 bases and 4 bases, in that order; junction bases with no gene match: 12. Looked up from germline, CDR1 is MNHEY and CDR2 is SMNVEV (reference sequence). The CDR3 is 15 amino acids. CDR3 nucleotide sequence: TGTGCCAGCACCTTGACAGGGCGGGTTGGAGAGACCCAGTACTTC. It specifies CASTLTGRVGETQYF.